The 17 T cell receptor beta chains listed next were all sequenced from one sample in a study of T cell repertoires in cytomegalovirus infection (dated by TCRdb to between 2018 and 2021). The instrument given in TCRdb is Illumina HiSeq 1500. TCRdb reprocessing: public reads trimmed at Q25 with fastp, clones called with MiXCR, in-frame beta chains kept. Rows are unified per CDR3 protein, each entry keeping the most common DNA and genes. This sample lists around 530,000 distinct CDR3 sequences; about 15% were detected once. The ten largest make up 20% to 30% of the sample. The sequenced sample was CD8+ T cells from PBMCs. The receptors come from a human donor in good health (CMV status not recorded). Some clones in this sample may be carry-over from other donors' samples.

At least ten counts were recorded for this clonotype. The chain couples TRBV7-3 to TRBJ2-1, with 9 bases that match TRBD1. CDR1 and CDR2 (germline): SGHTA, FQGTGA. Trimming removed 5 bases from V and 8 bases from J; junction bases left unmatched: 10. The CDR3 consists of 15 residues. The chain's CDR3 is CASSLGTGIVDEQFF. The CDR3 coding sequence is TGTGCCAGCAGCCTCGGGACAGGGATAGTGGATGAGCAGTTCTTC. Full variable domain (remainder filled in from reference TRBV7-3 and TRBJ2-1): GAGVSQTPSNKVTEKGKYVELRCDPISGHTALYWYRQSLGQGPEFLIYFQGTGAADDSGLPNDRFFAVRPEGSVSTLKIQRTERGDSAVYLCASSLGTGIVDEQFFGPGTRLTVL.

This clonotype was observed many times. The V call is TRBV7-8, the J call TRBJ2-4; possibly TRBD2 for D (5 bases). CDR1 is SGHVS and CDR2 is FQNEAQ in the germline V gene. The CDR3 is made up of 17 amino acids. The V gene lost 0 bases and the J gene lost 1 base, with 13 bases spanning the gap. The CDR3 sequence is CASSLAQLGVAKNIQYF. In DNA form, the CDR3 reads TGTGCCAGCAGCTTAGCGCAGTTGGGAGTTGCCAAAAACATTCAGTACTTC. The full variable domain, rest sourced from reference TRBV7-8 and TRBJ2-4, is GAGVSQSPRYKVAKRGQDVALRCDPISGHVSLFWYQQALGQGPEFLTYFQNEAQLDKSGLPSDRFFAERPEGSVSTLKIQRTQQEDSAVYLCASSLAQLGVAKNIQYFGAGTRLSVL.

V gene TRBV2 combines with J gene TRBJ1-3; D remains ambiguous. V lost 7 bases, J lost 0 bases, and 13 bases lay in between. The germline gives CDR1 SNHLY, CDR2 FYNNEI. The CDR3 spans 15 residues. The CDR3 loop is CASNAGRRSGNTIYF. The CDR3 bases are TGTGCCAGCAATGCGGGTCGCCGCTCTGGAAACACCATATATTTT.

This clonotype was found many times. The chain uses TRBV7-2 and TRBJ2-7; the D is unclear. V was shortened by 5 bases and J by 7 bases, with 15 bases between the two germline ends. The CDR3 extends over 13 amino acids. Germline V gene data show CDR1 as SGHTA and CDR2 as FQGNSA. This CDR3 reads CASSLTSSREQYF. For the CDR3, the DNA is TGTGCCAGCAGCCTGACTTCCTCGAGGGAGCAGTACTTC.

This clonotype has just a few counts. The chain employs TRBV3-1 and TRBJ1-2; 9 nucleotides line up with TRBD1. The CDR3 runs 15 residues. Germline CDR1 reads LGHDT; CDR2 reads YNNKEL (reference sequence). Trimming cost V 3 bases and J 1 base; bases outside gene matches: 3. The CDR3 nucleotides read TGTGCCAGCAGCCAGGGACAGGGTGGTAACTATGGCTACACCTTC. Its protein product is CASSQGQGGNYGYTF.

This rearrangement joins TRBV7-3 to TRBJ2-2; a possible D gene is TRBD2 (6 bases). Germline V gives CDR1 SGHTA, CDR2 FQGTGA. V was cut by 3 bases and J by 3 bases, with 11 bases left in between. The CDR3 runs 15 residues. The CDR3 loop is CASSFGGVHTGELFF. The CDR3, as DNA: TGTGCCAGCAGCTTTGGCGGGGTTCACACCGGGGAGCTGTTTTTT.

This clonotype was picked up many times. This rearrangement joins TRBV7-2 to TRBJ1-5; D remains ambiguous. V was clipped by 5 bases and J by 0 bases, with 11 bases between them. CDR1 SGHTA and CDR2 FQGNSA come from the germline V gene. CDR3 length equals 15 residues. The CDR3 reads CASSVLRDSNQPQHF. The CDR3 DNA follows: TGTGCCAGCAGCGTCCTCCGGGATAGCAATCAGCCCCAGCATTTT.

This clonotype was found many times. J is TRBJ2-1 and V is TRBV7-9; 11 bases are a match to TRBD2. Trimming at V came to 3 bases and at J to 7 bases, leaving 8 bases not matched to a gene. Germline values: CDR1 SEHNR, CDR2 FQNEAQ (reference sequence). The CDR3 length is 16 residues. CDR3 nucleotide sequence: TGTGCCAGCAGCTTTAGCGGGAGGGCCGGTTGGAATGAGCAGTTCTTC. Translation gives CASSFSGRAGWNEQFF. Complete variable domain (other parts from reference TRBV7-9 and TRBJ2-1): DTGVSQNPRHKITKRGQNVTFRCDPISEHNRLYWYRQTLGQGPEFLTYFQNEAQLEKSRLLSDRFSAERPKGSFSTLEIQRTEQGDSAMYLCASSFSGRAGWNEQFFGPGTRLTVL.

V usage is TRBV14 and J usage is TRBJ1-2; D is uncertain. The CDR3 sequence is 13 residues long. Germline CDR1 and CDR2: SGHDN and FVKESK. V was trimmed by 4 bases and J by 4 bases, leaving 10 bases between them. As DNA, the CDR3 is TGTGCCAGCAGCCCCGGCAGGTCCTATGGCTACACCTTC. Translation gives CASSPGRSYGYTF.

As for this clonotype: A much larger clone lies one base from this, so it may be a read error. The genes are TRBV7-3 and TRBJ1-1, with no clear D. Trimming removed 4 bases at V and 4 bases at J, with 13 bases between. In germline, CDR1 is SGHTA, CDR2 FQGTGA. The CDR3 spans 14 residues. This chain's CDR3 is CASSSVGLSTEAFF. In DNA, the CDR3 is TGTGCCAGCAGCTCCGTGGGGTTGAGCACTGAAGCTTTCTTT.

This clonotype was seen only a few times. The rearrangement links TRBV2 to TRBJ1-1; D gene uncertain. Germline assignment: CDR1 SNHLY and CDR2 FYNNEI. V was trimmed by 6 bases and J by 1 base, leaving 9 bases between them. This CDR3 spans 13 amino acids. Here the CDR3 reads CASSYYRNTEAFF. CDR3 DNA: TGTGCCAGCAGCTACTACAGGAACACTGAAGCTTTCTTT.

This clonotype came up many times. This chain uses TRBV11-1 with TRBJ2-5; 10 bases match TRBD2. The CDR3 extends over 15 amino acids. Germline V gene sequence: CDR1 SGHAT, CDR2 FQDESV (reference sequence). Trimming took 4 bases from V and 5 from J; bases not matched to a gene: 7. DNA for the CDR3: TGTGCCAGCAGCTCGCCCCTAGCGGGAGTGGAGACCCAGTACTTC. Protein product: CASSSPLAGVETQYF.

This clonotype has at least ten counts. This chain joins TRBV24-1 and TRBJ2-2, with 7 bases identical to TRBD1. Germline-derived CDR1 and CDR2 are KGHDR and SFDVKD. The trim removed 9 bases at V and 0 bases at J, leaving 6 bases unmatched. The CDR3 is 15 residues long. The chain's CDR3 is CATGTGQTNTGELFF. CDR3 nucleotide sequence: TGTGCCACCGGCACGGGACAGACGAACACCGGGGAGCTGTTTTTT.

The chain is built from TRBV12-3 or TRBV12-4 and TRBJ1-5; 12 bases line up with TRBD1. The V segment lost 5 bases and the J segment 7 bases; nucleotides outside the gene matches: 6. This CDR3 spans 15 amino acids. CDR3 sequence reads: CASSRGTGGQQPQHF. CDR3 sequence (DNA): TGTGCCAGCAGTCGCGGGACAGGGGGCCAACAGCCCCAGCATTTT.

This clonotype was seen at least ten times. The V call is TRBV12-3 or TRBV12-4, the J call TRBJ2-7; D is perhaps TRBD1 (6 bases). This CDR3 is built from 15 residues. Trimming pared 2 bases from V and 3 bases from J, leaving 14 bases between. CDR3: CASSLLPGDFYEQYF. CDR3 bases: TGTGCCAGCAGTTTACTACCAGGGGATTTCTACGAGCAGTACTTC.

This clonotype was observed many times. This chain connects TRBV20-1 to TRBJ1-2; 8 bases agree with TRBD1. Germline trimming cut 5 bases from V and 6 bases from J; bases unmatched to any gene: 8. CDR1 and CDR2 from the germline V gene are DFQATT and SNEGSKA (reference sequence). The length of the CDR3 is 13 residues. This chain's CDR3 is CSAEQGVVNGYTF. In nucleotides, the CDR3 is TGCAGTGCTGAACAGGGGGTCGTTAATGGCTACACCTTC.

V and J are TRBV10-2 and TRBJ1-1; D may be TRBD1 (6 bases). The CDR3 is made up of 12 amino acids. The V end lost 4 bases, the J end lost 8 bases, and 11 bases lay between the germline ends. Germline V gives CDR1 WSHSY, CDR2 SAAADI. The CDR3 protein is CASSGGAVEAFF. The CDR3 bases are TGCGCCAGCAGTGGGGGGGCAGTCGAAGCTTTCTTT.